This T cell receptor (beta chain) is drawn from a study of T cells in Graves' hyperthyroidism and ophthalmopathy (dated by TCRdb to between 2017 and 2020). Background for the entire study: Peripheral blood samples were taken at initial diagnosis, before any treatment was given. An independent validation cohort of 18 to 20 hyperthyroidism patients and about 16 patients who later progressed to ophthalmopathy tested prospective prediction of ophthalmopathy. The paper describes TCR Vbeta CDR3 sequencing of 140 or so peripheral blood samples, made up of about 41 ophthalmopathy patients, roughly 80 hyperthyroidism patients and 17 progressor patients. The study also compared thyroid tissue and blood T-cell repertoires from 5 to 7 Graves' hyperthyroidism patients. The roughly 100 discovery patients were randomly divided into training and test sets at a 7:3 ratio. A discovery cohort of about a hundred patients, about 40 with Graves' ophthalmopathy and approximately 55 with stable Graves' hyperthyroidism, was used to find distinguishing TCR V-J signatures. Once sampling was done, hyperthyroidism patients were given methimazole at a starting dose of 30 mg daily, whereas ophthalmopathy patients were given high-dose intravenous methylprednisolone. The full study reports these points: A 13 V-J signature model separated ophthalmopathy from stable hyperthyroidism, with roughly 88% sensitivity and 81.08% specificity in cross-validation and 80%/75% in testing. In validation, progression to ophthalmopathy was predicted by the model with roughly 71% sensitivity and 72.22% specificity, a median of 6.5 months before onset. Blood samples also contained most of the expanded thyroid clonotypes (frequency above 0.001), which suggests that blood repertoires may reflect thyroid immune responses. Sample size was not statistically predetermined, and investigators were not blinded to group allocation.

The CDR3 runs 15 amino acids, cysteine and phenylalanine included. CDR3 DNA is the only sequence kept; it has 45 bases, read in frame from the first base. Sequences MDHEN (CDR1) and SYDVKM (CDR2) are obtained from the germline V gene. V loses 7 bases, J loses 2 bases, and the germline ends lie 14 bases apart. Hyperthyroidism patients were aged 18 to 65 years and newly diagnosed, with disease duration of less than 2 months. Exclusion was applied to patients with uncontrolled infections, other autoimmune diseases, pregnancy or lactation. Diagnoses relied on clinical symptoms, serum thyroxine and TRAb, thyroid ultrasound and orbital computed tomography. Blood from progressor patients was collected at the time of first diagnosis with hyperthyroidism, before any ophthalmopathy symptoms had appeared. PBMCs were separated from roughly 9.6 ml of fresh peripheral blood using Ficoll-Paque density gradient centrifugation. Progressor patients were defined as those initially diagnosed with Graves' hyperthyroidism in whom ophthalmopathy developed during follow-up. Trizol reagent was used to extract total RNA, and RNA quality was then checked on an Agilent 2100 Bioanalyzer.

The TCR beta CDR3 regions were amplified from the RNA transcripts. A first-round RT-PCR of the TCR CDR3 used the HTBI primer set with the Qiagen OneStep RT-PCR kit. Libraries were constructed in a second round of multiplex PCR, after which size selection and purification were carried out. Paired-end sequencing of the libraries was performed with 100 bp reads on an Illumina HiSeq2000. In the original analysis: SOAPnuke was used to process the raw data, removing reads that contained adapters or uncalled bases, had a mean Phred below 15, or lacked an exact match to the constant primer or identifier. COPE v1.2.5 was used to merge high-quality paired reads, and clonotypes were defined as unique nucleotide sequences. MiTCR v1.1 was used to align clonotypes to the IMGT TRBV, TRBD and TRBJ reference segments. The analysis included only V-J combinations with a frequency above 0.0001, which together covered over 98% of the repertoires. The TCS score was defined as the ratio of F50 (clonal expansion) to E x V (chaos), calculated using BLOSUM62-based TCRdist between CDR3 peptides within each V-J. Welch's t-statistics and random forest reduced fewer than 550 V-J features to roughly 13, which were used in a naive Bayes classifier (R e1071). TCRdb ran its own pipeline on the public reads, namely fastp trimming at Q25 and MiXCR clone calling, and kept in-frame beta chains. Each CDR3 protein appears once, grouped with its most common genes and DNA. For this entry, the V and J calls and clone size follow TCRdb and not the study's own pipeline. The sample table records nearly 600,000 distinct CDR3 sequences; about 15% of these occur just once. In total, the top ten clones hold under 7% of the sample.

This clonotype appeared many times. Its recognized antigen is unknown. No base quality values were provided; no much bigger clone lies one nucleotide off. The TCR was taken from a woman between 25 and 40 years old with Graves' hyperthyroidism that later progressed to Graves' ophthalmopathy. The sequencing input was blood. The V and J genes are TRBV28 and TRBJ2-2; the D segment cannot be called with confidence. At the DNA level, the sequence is TGTGCCAGCATCCGCTCGGTAGTAAACACCGGGGAGCTGTTTTTT. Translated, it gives CASIRSVVNTGELFF.